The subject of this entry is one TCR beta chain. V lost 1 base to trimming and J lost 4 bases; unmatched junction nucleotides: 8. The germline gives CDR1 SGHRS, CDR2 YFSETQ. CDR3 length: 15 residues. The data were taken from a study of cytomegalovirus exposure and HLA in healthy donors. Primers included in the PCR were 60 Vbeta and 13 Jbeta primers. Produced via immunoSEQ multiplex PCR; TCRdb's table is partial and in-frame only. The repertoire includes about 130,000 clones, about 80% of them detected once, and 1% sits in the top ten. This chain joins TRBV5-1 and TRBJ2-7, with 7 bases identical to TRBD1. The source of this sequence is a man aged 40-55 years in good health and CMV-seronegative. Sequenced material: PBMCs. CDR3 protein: CASSLLTGFEYEQYF. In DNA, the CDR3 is TGCGCCAGCAGCTTGCTGACAGGGTTCGAATACGAGCAGTACTTC.